This T cell receptor beta chain originates from a study of monozygotic twins with inflammatory bowel disease. Whole-study findings and limits: IBD patients shared fewer clonotypes with other individuals than healthy twins, especially patients with disease activity signs. Limited power may explain why concordant and discordant twins showed no difference in repertoire similarity. Subtypes among T cells remained indistinguishable.

One entry per CDR3 protein, without DNA, is what TCRdb gives after re-calling the 5' RACE reads. This table lists over 350,000 distinct CDR3 sequences. This CDR3 spans 14 amino acids. Per germline, CDR1 DFQATT and CDR2 SNEGSKA (reference sequence). A word on this clonotype: Its antigen is unknown.

Whole blood served as the source of total RNA, and no T cell sorting took place. The TCR comes from a human donor with ulcerative colitis or Crohn's disease, or a healthy co-twin of an affected twin (not recorded which). The chain has TRBV20-1 and TRBJ1-6; TCRdb picks TRBD1, but there is no DNA to check that call. The specimen sequenced was blood. The CDR3: CSASYGQGQSPLHF.